The rows below give T cell receptor beta chains drawn from one sample of a study of chemoradiotherapy in HPV16-positive cancers. Libraries were prepared by immunoSEQ multiplex PCR; TCRdb keeps only in-frame clonotypes and omits some of them. Found here are 12,000 or so clones, more than 85% of them singletons; the top ten hold around 5%. The specimen comprised blood, sampled from a patient who underwent chemoradiotherapy. Receptors originate from a human donor with HPV-associated anogenital cancer. Both conserved end residues are part of each CDR3. The order of the fields is J gene, D gene, clone size, V gene, CDR3 protein, CDR3 DNA. The D gene is left open where the match is weak. The listing skips clone size in some rows; elsewhere it reads once, few, many or a size class.

J: TRBJ2-2; D: TRBD1; size: -; V: TRBV7-2; CDR3: CASSSTGGTGELFF; DNA: TGTGCCAGCAGCTCTACAGGGGGCACCGGGGAGCTGTTTTTT
J: TRBJ2-5; D: -; size: -; V: TRBV5-1; CDR3: CASSLGGFRETQYF; DNA: TGCGCCAGCAGCTTGGGGGGATTTAGAGAGACCCAGTACTTC
J: TRBJ2-3; D: TRBD2; size: -; V: TRBV18; CDR3: CASSPPGLQADTQYF; DNA: TGTGCCAGCTCACCCCCGGGACTACAGGCAGATACGCAGTATTTT
J: TRBJ1-5; D: -; size: few; V: TRBV6-1; CDR3: CASSPRGEENQPQHF; DNA: TGTGCCAGCAGTCCACGGGGCGAAGAAAATCAGCCCCAGCATTTT
J: TRBJ1-1; D: -; size: -; V: TRBV5-1; CDR3: CASRGDPRGDTEAFF; DNA: TGCGCCAGCAGAGGGGACCCCCGAGGTGACACTGAAGCTTTCTTT
J: TRBJ2-4; D: -; size: -; V: TRBV19; CDR3: CASTRGLRDGKNIQYF; DNA: TGTGCCAGTACCCGGGGGTTGAGGGACGGCAAAAACATTCAGTACTTC
J: TRBJ1-4; D: TRBD1; size: -; V: TRBV7-8; CDR3: CASSQGQGGEKLFF; DNA: TGTGCCAGCAGCCAAGGACAGGGGGGTGAAAAACTGTTTTTT
J: TRBJ2-2; D: TRBD2; size: -; V: TRBV29-1; CDR3: CSVAGGTSGVTGELFF; DNA: TGCAGCGTTGCAGGAGGTACTAGCGGGGTCACCGGGGAGCTGTTTTTT
J: TRBJ2-5; D: -; size: -; V: TRBV30; CDR3: CAWRGRVVETQYF; DNA: TGTGCCTGGAGGGGCAGGGTGGTTGAGACCCAGTACTTC
J: TRBJ1-3; D: -; size: once; V: TRBV6-1; CDR3: CASSENLINIYF; DNA: TGTGCCAGCAGTGAAAATCTCATCAACATATATTTT
J: TRBJ2-5; D: -; size: -; V: TRBV10-2; CDR3: CASSELWGETQYF; DNA: TGCGCCAGCAGTGAGTTATGGGGGGAGACCCAGTACTTC
J: TRBJ1-2; D: TRBD1; size: -; V: TRBV6-1; CDR3: CASSEVGTANYGYTF; DNA: TGTGCCAGCAGTGAAGTCGGGACAGCAAACTATGGCTACACCTTC
J: TRBJ2-3; D: -; size: -; V: TRBV20-1; CDR3: CSAWKDTQYF; DNA: TGCAGTGCATGGAAAGATACGCAGTATTTT
J: TRBJ1-2; D: TRBD1; size: -; V: TRBV7-8; CDR3: CASSLGRGLLNYGYTF; DNA: TGTGCCAGCAGCTTAGGCAGGGGGCTTCTGAACTATGGCTACACCTTC
J: TRBJ2-2; D: -; size: -; V: TRBV9; CDR3: CASSLNTGELFF; DNA: TGTGCCAGCAGCCTGAACACCGGGGAGCTGTTTTTT
J: TRBJ1-4; D: -; size: -; V: TRBV29-1; CDR3: CSVGANEKLFF; DNA: TGCAGCGTTGGGGCAAATGAAAAACTGTTTTTT
J: TRBJ2-2; D: TRBD1; size: -; V: TRBV5-1; CDR3: CASSLWQGESGELFF; DNA: TGCGCCAGCAGCCTCTGGCAGGGGGAGAGCGGGGAGCTGTTTTTT
J: TRBJ2-3; D: -; size: -; V: TRBV9; CDR3: CASSVVGHTDTQYF; DNA: TGTGCCAGCAGCGTAGTCGGTCACACAGATACGCAGTATTTT
J: TRBJ2-2; D: -; size: few; V: TRBV27; CDR3: CASSSSLAATGELFF; DNA: TGTGCCAGCAGTTCTTCCTTAGCCGCTACCGGGGAGCTGTTTTTT
J: TRBJ2-5; D: TRBD2; size: -; V: TRBV5-1; CDR3: CASSFGTSGVLETQYF; DNA: TGCGCCAGCAGCTTTGGGACTAGCGGGGTTCTAGAGACCCAGTACTTC
J: TRBJ1-1; D: -; size: few; V: TRBV30; CDR3: CAWSLPGNTEAFF; DNA: TGTGCCTGGAGTCTACCAGGGAACACTGAAGCTTTCTTT
J: TRBJ1-3; D: -; size: -; V: TRBV7-9; CDR3: CASSRTDSGNTIYF; DNA: TGTGCCAGCAGCCGGACAGACTCTGGAAACACCATATATTTT
J: TRBJ1-5; D: -; size: few; V: TRBV9; CDR3: CASSSGSQPQHF; DNA: TGTGCCAGCAGCTCAGGGTCTCAGCCCCAGCATTTT
J: TRBJ1-4; D: TRBD1; size: -; V: TRBV7-2; CDR3: CASSTDSTGRNEKLFF; DNA: TGTGCCAGCAGCACAGACTCGACAGGGCGTAATGAAAAACTGTTTTTT
J: TRBJ2-2; D: TRBD1; size: -; V: TRBV19; CDR3: CASSSGTAGLGELFF; DNA: TGTGCCAGTAGTTCCGGGACAGCCGGGCTCGGGGAGCTGTTTTTT
J: TRBJ1-6; D: -; size: -; V: TRBV5-8; CDR3: CASSFDVLQGYNSPLHF; DNA: TGTGCCAGCAGCTTCGACGTGCTGCAGGGATATAATTCACCCCTCCACTTT
J: TRBJ2-7; D: -; size: once; V: TRBV5-6; CDR3: CASSPTGLTYEQYF; DNA: TGTGCCAGCAGCCCAACGGGGTTGACCTACGAGCAGTACTTC
J: TRBJ1-6; D: -; size: -; V: TRBV6-5; CDR3: CASSPGGFAPLHF; DNA: TGTGCCAGCAGTCCGGGGGGGTTTGCACCCCTCCACTTT
J: TRBJ1-4; D: -; size: -; V: TRBV20-1; CDR3: CSARSTGREFF; DNA: TGCAGTGCTAGATCGACAGGAAGGGAGTTTTTT
J: TRBJ2-7; D: -; size: -; V: TRBV6-5; CDR3: CASSYSIDSEQYF; DNA: TGTGCCAGCAGTTACTCGATTGACAGCGAGCAGTACTTC
J: TRBJ2-1; D: TRBD1; size: -; V: TRBV5-1; CDR3: CASSLSTGWDEQFF; DNA: TGCGCCAGCAGCTTATCGACAGGGTGGGATGAGCAGTTCTTC
J: TRBJ1-3; D: -; size: -; V: TRBV6-1; CDR3: CASNLDSFSGNTIYF; DNA: TGTGCCAGCAACCTGGACTCTTTTTCTGGAAACACCATATATTTT